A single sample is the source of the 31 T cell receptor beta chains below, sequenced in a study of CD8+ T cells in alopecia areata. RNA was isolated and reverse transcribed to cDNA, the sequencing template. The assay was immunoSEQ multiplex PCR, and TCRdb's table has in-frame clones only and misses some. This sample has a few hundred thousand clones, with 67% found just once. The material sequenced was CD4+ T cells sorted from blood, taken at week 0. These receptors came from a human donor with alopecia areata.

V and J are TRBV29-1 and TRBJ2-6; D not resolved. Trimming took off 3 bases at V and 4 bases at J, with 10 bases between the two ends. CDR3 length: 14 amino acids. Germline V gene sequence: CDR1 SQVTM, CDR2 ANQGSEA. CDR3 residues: CSVDVGYGANVLTF. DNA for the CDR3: TGCAGCGTTGACGTGGGGTACGGGGCCAACGTCCTGACTTTC.

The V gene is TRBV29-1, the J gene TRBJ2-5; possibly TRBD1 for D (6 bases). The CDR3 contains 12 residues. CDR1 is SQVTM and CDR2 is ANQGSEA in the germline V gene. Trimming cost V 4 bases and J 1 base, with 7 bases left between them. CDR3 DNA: TGCAGCGTTGGGGGGCCCCAAGAGACCCAGTACTTC. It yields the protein CSVGGPQETQYF. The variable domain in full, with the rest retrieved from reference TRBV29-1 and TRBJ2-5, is SAVISQKPSRDICQRGTSLTIQCQVDSQVTMMFWYRQQPGQSLTLIATANQGSEATYESGFVIDKFPISRPNLTFSTLTVSNMSPEDSSIYLCSVGGPQETQYFGPGTRLLVL.

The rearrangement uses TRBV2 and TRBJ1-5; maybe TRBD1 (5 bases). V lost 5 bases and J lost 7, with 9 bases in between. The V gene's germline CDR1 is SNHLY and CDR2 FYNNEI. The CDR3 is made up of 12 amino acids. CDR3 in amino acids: CASSIRDQPQHF. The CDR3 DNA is TGTGCCAGCAGTATAAGGGACCAGCCCCAGCATTTT.

This chain's CDR3 is CSVDVGSNQPQHF. The CDR3 region has the DNA TGCAGCGTTGATGTCGGCAGTAATCAGCCCCAGCATTTT. V is TRBV29-1 and J is TRBJ1-5; D remains ambiguous. Trimming took 3 bases from V and 4 from J, leaving 10 bases between them. The CDR3 is 13 amino acids. The V gene's germline CDR1 is SQVTM and CDR2 ANQGSEA. Filled out from reference TRBV29-1 and TRBJ1-5, the complete variable domain reads SAVISQKPSRDICQRGTSLTIQCQVDSQVTMMFWYRQQPGQSLTLIATANQGSEATYESGFVIDKFPISRPNLTFSTLTVSNMSPEDSSIYLCSVDVGSNQPQHFGDGTRLSIL.

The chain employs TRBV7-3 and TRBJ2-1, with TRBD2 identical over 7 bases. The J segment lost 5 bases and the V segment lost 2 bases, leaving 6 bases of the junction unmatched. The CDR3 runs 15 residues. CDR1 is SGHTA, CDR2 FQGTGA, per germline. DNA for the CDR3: TGTGCCAGCAGCTTACCCGGGCTAGCGGACAATGAGCAGTTCTTC. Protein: CASSLPGLADNEQFF.

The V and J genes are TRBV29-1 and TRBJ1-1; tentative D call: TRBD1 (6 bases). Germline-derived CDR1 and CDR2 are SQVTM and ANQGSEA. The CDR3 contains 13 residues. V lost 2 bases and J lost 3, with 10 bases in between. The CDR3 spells CSVEQGIDTEAFF. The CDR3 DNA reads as TGCAGCGTTGAACAGGGGATCGACACTGAAGCTTTCTTT.

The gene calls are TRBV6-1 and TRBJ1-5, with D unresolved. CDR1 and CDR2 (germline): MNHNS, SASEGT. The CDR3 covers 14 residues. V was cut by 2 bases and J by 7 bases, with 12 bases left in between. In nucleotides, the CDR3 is TGTGCCAGCAGTGAAAACCCCCCGGGGCAGCCCCAGCATTTT. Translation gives CASSENPPGQPQHF.

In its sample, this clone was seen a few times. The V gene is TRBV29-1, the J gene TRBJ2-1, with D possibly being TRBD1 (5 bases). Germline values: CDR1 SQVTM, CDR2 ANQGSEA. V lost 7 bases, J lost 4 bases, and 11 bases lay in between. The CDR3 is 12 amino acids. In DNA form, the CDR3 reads TGCAGCGCCTACGACAGATACAATGAGCAGTTCTTC. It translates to CSAYDRYNEQFF.

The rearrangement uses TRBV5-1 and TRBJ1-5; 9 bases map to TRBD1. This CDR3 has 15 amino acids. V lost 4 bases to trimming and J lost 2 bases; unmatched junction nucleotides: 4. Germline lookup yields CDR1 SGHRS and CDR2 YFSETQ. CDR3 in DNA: TGCGCCAGCAGCCCGGGACAGGGAGGCAATCAGCCCCAGCATTTT. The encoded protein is CASSPGQGGNQPQHF. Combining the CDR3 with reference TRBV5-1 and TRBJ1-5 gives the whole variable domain KAGVTQTPRYLIKTRGQQVTLSCSPISGHRSVSWYQQTPGQGLQFLFEYFSETQRNKGNFPGRFSGRQFSNSRSEMNVSTLELGDSALYLCASSPGQGGNQPQHFGDGTRLSIL.

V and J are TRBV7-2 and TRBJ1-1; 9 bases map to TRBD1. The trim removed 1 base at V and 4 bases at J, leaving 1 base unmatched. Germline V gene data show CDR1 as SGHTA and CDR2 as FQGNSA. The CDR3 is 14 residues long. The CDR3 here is CASSLGDRATEAFF. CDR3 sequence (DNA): TGTGCCAGCAGCTTAGGGGACAGGGCCACTGAAGCTTTCTTT.

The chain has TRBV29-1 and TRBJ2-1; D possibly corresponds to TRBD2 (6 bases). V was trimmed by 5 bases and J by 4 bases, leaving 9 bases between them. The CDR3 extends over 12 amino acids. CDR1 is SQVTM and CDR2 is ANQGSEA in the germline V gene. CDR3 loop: CSVTSRYNEQFF. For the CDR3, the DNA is TGCAGCGTTACTAGCAGGTACAATGAGCAGTTCTTC.

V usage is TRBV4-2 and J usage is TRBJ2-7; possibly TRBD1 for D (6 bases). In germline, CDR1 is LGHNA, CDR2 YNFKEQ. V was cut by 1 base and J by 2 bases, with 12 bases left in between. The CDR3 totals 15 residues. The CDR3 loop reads CASSQGQDLAYEQYF. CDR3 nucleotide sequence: TGTGCCAGCAGCCAAGGACAGGACCTCGCCTACGAGCAGTACTTC.

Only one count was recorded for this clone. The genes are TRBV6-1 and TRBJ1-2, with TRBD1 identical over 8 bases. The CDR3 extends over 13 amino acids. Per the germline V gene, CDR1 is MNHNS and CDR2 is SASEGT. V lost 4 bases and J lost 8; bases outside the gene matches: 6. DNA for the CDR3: TGTGCCAGCAGTGTCCAGGGGGCGGACGGCTACACCTTC. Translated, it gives CASSVQGADGYTF.

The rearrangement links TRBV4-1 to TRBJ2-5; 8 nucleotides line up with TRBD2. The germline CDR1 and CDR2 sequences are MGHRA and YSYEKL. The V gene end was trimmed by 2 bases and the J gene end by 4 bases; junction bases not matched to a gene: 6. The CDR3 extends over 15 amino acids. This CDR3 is CASSQMGLAGETQYF. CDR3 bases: TGCGCCAGCAGCCAAATGGGGCTAGCGGGAGAGACCCAGTACTTC.

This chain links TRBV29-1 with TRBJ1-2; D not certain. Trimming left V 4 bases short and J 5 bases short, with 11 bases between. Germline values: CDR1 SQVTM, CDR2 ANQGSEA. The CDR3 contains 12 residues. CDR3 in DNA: TGCAGCGTTGCAAAAGCTTCATATGGCTACACCTTC. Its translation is CSVAKASYGYTF.

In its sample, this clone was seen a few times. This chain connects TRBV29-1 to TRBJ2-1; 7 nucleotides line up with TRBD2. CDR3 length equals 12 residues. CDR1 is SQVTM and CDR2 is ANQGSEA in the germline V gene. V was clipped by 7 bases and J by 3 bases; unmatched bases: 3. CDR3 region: CSAGLGYNEQFF. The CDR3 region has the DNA TGCAGCGCTGGACTAGGCTACAATGAGCAGTTCTTC.

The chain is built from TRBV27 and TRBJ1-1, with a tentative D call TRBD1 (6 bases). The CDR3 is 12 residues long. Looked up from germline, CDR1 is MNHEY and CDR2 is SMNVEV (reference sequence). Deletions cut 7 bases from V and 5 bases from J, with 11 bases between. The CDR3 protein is CASTEGGTEAFF. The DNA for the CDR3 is TGTGCCAGCACAGAGGGGGGGACTGAAGCTTTCTTT.

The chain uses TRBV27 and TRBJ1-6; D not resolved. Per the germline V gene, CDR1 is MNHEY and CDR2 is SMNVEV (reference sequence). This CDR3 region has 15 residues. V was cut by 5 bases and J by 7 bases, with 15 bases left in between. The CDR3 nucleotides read TGTGCCAGCAGTCCCGTTGCGATCCCGAATTCACCCCTCCACTTT. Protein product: CASSPVAIPNSPLHF.

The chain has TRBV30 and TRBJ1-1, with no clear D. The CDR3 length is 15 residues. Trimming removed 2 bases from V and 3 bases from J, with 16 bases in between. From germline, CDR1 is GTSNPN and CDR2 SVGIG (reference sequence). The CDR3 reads CAWSFTVRTDTEAFF. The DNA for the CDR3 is TGTGCCTGGAGTTTCACGGTCAGGACCGACACTGAAGCTTTCTTT.

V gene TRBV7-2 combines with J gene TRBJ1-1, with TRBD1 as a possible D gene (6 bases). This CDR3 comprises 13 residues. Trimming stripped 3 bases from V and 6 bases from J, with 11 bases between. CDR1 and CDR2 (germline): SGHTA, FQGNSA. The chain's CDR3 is CASSFRGKAEAFF. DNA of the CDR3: TGTGCCAGCAGCTTCAGGGGTAAGGCTGAAGCTTTCTTT.

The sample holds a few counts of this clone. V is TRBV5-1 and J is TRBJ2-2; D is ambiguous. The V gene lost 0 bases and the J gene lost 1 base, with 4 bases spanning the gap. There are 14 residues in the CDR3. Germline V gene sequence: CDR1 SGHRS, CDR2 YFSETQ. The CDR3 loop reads CASSLAQNTGELFF. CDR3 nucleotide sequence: TGCGCCAGCAGCTTGGCACAGAACACCGGGGAGCTGTTTTTT.

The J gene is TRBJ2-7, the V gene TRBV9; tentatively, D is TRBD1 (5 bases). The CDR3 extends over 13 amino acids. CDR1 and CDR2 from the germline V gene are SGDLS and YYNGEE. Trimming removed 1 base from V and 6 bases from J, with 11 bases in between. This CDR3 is CASSVLQGGEQYF. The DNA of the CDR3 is TGTGCCAGCAGCGTACTTCAGGGTGGCGAGCAGTACTTC. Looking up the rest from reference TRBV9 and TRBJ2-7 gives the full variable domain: DSGVTQTPKHLITATGQRVTLRCSPRSGDLSVYWYQQSLDQGLQFLIQYYNGEERAKGNILERFSAQQFPDLHSELNLSSLELGDSALYFCASSVLQGGEQYFGPGTRLTVT.

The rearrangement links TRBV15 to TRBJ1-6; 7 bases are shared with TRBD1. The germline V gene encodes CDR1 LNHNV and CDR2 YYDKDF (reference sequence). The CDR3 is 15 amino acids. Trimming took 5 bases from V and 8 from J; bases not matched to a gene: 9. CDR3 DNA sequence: TGTGCCACCAGCCCCCGACAGGGTTCCGATTCACCCCTCCACTTT. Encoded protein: CATSPRQGSDSPLHF.

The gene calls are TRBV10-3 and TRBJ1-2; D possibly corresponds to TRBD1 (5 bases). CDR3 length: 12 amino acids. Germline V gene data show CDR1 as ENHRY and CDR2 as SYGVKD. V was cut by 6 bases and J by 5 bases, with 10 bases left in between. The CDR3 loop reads CAIRGTDYGYTF. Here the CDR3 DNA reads TGTGCCATCAGGGGGACTGATTATGGCTACACCTTC.

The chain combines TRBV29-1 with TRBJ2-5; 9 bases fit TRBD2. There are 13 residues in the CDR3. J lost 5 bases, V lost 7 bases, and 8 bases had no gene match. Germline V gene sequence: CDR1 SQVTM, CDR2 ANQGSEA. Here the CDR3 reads CSAVGLAGETQYF. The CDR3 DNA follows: TGCAGCGCAGTGGGACTAGCAGGGGAGACCCAGTACTTC.

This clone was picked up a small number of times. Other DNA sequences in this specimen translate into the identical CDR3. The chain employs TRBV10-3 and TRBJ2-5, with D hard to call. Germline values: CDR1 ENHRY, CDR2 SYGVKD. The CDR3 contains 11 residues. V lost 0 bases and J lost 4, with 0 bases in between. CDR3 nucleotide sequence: TGTGCCATCAGTGAGTCAGAGACCCAGTACTTC. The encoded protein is CAISESETQYF.

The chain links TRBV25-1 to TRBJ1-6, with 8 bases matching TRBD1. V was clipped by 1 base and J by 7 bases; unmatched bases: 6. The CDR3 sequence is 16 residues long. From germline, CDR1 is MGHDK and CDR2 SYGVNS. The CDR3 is CASSESWTGINSPLHF. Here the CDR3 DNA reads TGTGCCAGCAGTGAATCGTGGACAGGGATCAATTCACCCCTCCACTTT.

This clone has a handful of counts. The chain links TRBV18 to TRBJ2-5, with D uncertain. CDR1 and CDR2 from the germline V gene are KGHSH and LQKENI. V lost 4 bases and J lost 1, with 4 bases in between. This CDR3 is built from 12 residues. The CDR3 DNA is TGTGCCAGCTCACAAACCCAAGAGACCCAGTACTTC. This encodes CASSQTQETQYF.

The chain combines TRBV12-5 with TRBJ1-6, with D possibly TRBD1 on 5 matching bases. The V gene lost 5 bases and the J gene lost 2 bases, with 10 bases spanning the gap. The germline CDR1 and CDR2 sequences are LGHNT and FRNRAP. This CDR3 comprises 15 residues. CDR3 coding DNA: TGTGCTAGTGGTCCATCGGGGGCCTATAATTCACCCCTCCACTTT. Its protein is CASGPSGAYNSPLHF.

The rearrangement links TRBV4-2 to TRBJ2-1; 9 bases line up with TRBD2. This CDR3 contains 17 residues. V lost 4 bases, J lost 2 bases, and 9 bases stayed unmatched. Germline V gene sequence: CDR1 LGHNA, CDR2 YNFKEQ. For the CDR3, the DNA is TGTGCCAGCAGCCTAAGCGGGGGGCCAAGGCCCTACAATGAGCAGTTCTTC. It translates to CASSLSGGPRPYNEQFF.

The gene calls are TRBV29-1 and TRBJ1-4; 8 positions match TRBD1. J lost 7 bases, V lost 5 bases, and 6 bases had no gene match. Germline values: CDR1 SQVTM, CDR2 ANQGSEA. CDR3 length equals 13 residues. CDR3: CSVWTGTREKLFF. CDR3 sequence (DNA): TGCAGCGTTTGGACAGGGACCCGTGAAAAACTGTTTTTT.